This T cell receptor (beta chain) was found in a study of OX40 agonist ivuxolimab in advanced cancers. In terms of the full investigation: The costimulatory receptor OX40 (CD134) was targeted by ivuxolimab, a fully human IgG2 agonistic monoclonal antibody. The monotherapy dose-escalation portion (N ≈ 52 patients) of the phase I ivuxolimab trial is reported in the paper. Of the roughly 54 dose-escalation patients, hepatocellular carcinoma was present in some 19, melanoma in approximately 15, renal cell carcinoma in 9 and head and neck cancer in 9. The dose-escalation cohort was 80% to 90% male with a mean age of approximately 60 years, ranging from roughly 23 to 85. Intravenous ivuxolimab was administered to patients every 2 weeks at six dose levels: 0.01, 0.1, 0.3, 1.5, 3 and 10 mg/kg. Prior anti-PD-1, anti-PD-L1 or anti-CTLA-4 therapy was permitted, and checkpoint inhibitors had been received by about 36% of dose-escalation patients. The purpose of peripheral TCRbeta sequencing was to test whether ivuxolimab changed TCR sequence diversity and led to clonal T-cell expansion. Partial responses occurred in three dose-escalation patients: two with cutaneous melanoma and one with hepatocellular carcinoma.

Concerning this clone itself: Its recognized antigen is unknown. No base-level quality is on record; no much larger clone is a single base apart.

Patients with autoimmune disease history or receiving systemic immunosuppression were excluded from the trial. Peripheral blood for TCR sequencing was collected from all dose cohorts at baseline, on cycle 4 day 1, and on cycle 7 day 1. The samples were taken from a phase I, first-in-human, multicenter, open-label dose-escalation trial of ivuxolimab. Adults with locally advanced or metastatic melanoma, renal cell carcinoma, hepatocellular carcinoma or head and neck squamous cell carcinoma were enrolled in the trial. CD4+ and CD8+ T cells were sorted separately from peripheral blood before TCR sequencing. The CDR3 covers 15 residues, taking in both the cysteine and the phenylalanine. The sequence is cut down to CDR3 DNA, 45 bases in frame from base 1. CDR1 and CDR2, per the germline V gene, are SNHLY and FYNNEI. Ends trimmed: V by 8 bases, J by 1 base; bases unmatched to a gene: 8. To sequence the TCRbeta CDR3 region, genomic DNA was isolated from the sorted cells. The immunoSEQ Assay was used to sequence the TCRbeta CDR3 regions. TCRdb took this table from immuneACCESS and kept in-frame rearrangements with V and J called. Such tables lack part of the clones; where checked against another copy, unresolved V genes explain under half of the gap, and the rest is unexplained. The sample profile shows around 10,000 clones; less than 90% of them were found once. The top ten constitute about 13% of the sample.

Broad study findings and their caveats: On average, CD8+ T cells showed more expanded clones than CD4+ T cells after ivuxolimab. At doses from 0.1 to 3.0 mg/kg, clonal expansion was seen in both CD4+ and CD8+ blood T cells between baseline and week 6. Low levels of normalized T-cell clonal expansion were also seen in some nonresponding patients. Antigen specificity was not determined for the clonally expanded peripheral T cells. In the 0.1-3.0 mg/kg groups, partial responders were among the patients with the lowest normalized peripheral clonal expansion, particularly in CD8+ T cells.

The rearrangement joined TRBV2 to TRBJ2-4, and TRBD1 matches 7 of the central bases. Sequenced material: CD4+ or CD8+ T cells sorted from blood, taken in a trial of the OX40 agonist ivuxolimab. The receptor's source is an adult with an advanced solid tumor such as melanoma, head and neck, liver or kidney cancer. The DNA sequence is TGTGCCAGCCGAGAGATACAGGGGGCCAAAAACATTCAGTACTTC. Translated, this gives CASREIQGAKNIQYF.